This T cell receptor beta chain was sequenced for a study of T cell responses to AZD1222 COVID-19 vaccine. A word on this clone: The antigen is not known.

Repertoires were generated with immunoSEQ multiplex PCR, while TCRdb's copy carries only in-frame clones and drops some. The data hold over 150,000 clones, with 85% to 90% observed a single time. From germline, CDR1 is MNHEY and CDR2 SVGAGI. Trimming took 4 bases from V and 4 from J, leaving 10 bases between them. The CDR3 covers 13 residues. Broader study findings: It was only after the peak T cell response that any repertoires were sampled.

The receptor was derived from an adult who received the AZD1222 COVID-19 vaccine. V and J are TRBV6-5 and TRBJ2-5; tentative D call: TRBD1 (6 bases). The specimen comprised peripheral blood, sampled 28 days after the second AZD1222 dose. The CDR3 nucleotides are TGTGCCAGCAGTTTACAGGGTGGAGAGACCCAGTACTTC. Protein: CASSLQGGETQYF.